This T cell receptor (beta chain) was retrieved from a study of blood T cell repertoires in COVID-19. Across the whole study: Samples representing acute and convalescent COVID-19 were sourced from the United States, Italy and Spain. T cells, B-cell-depleted T cells, or PBMCs supplied cDNA or gDNA.

Authors' processing steps: Amplification from reference gene primers served as the basis for estimated nucleated cell counts. Generated by immunoSEQ multiplex PCR, the TCRdb table keeps only in-frame clones and is missing some. D and trimming come from the DNA, and the V and J calls and clone size come from that table. Among some 290,000 clones listed, around 90% were seen once. Seattle's enrolled individuals joined amid active infection and were then monitored longitudinally. V lost 3 bases to trimming and J lost 1 base; unmatched junction nucleotides: 3. In germline, CDR1 is LGHDT, CDR2 YNNKEL (reference sequence). This CDR3 region has 16 residues.

The receptor's source is a woman aged 40 to 49 with COVID-19, enrolled during active disease. This chain links TRBV3-1 (or the pseudogene TRBV3-2) with TRBJ2-5, with 12 bases lining up with TRBD1. The sequenced material came from peripheral blood. DNA of the CDR3: TGTGCCAGCAGCCACCGGGACAGGGGGCGCCAAGAGACCCAGTACTTC. Protein: CASSHRDRGRQETQYF.